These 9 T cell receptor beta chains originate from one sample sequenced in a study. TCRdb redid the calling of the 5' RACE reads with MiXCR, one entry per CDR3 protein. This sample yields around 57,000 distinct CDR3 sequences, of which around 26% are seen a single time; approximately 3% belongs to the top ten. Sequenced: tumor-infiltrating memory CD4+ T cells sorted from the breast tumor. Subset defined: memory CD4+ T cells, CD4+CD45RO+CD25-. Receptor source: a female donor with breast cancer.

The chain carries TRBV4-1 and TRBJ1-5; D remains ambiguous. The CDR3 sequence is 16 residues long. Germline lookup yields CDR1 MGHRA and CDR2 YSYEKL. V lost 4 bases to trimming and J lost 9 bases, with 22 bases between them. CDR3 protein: CASSPGVGRSSRPQHF. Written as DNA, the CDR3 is TGCGCCAGCAGCCCCGGGGTAGGGCGGTCATCACGGCCCCAGCATTTT.

This CDR3 is CASRSGDRGRGYTF. In nucleotides, the CDR3 is TGTGCCAGCAGATCAGGGGACAGGGGAAGAGGCTACACCTTC. J is TRBJ1-2 and V is TRBV27, with 10 nucleotides matching TRBD1. This CDR3 comprises 14 residues. The V and J ends lost 6 bases and 8 bases, in that order; junction bases with no gene match: 9. Germline lookup yields CDR1 MNHEY and CDR2 SMNVEV (reference sequence).

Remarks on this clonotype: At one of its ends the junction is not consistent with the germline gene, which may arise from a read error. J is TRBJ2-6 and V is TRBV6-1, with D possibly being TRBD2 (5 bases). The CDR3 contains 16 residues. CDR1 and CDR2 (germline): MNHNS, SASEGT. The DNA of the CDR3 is TGTGCCAGCAGCCCGGGAACAATTTCTGGGACCAACGTCCTGACTTTC. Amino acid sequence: CASSPGTISGTNVLTF.

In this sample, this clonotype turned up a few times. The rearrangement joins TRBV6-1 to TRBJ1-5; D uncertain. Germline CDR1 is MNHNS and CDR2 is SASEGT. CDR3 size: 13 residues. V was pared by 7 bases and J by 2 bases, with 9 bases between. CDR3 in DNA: TGTGCCAGCAAGCGGGAGGGCAATCAGCCCCAGCATTTT. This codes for CASKREGNQPQHF.

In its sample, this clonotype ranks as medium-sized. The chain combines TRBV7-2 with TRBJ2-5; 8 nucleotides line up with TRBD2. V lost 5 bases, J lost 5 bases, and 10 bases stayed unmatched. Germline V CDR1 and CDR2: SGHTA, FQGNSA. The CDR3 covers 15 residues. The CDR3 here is CASSIRAGARETQYF. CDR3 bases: TGTGCCAGCAGCATACGAGCGGGAGCGCGGGAGACCCAGTACTTC.

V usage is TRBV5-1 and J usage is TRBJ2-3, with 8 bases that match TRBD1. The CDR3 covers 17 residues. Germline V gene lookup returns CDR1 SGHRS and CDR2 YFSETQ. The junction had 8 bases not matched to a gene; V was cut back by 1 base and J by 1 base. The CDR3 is CASSLSRPGQGTDTQYF. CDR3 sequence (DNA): TGCGCCAGCAGCTTGTCCCGGCCGGGACAGGGCACAGATACGCAGTATTTT.

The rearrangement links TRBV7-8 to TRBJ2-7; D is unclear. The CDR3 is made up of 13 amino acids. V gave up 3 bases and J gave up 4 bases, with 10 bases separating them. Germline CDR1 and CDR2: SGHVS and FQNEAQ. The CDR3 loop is CASSFRVEYEQYF. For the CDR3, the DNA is TGTGCCAGCAGCTTCAGAGTTGAGTACGAGCAGTACTTC.

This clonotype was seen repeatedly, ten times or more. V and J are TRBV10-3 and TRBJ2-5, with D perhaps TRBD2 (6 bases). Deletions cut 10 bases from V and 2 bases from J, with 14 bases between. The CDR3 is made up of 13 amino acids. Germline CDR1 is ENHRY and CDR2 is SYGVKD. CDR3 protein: CATSVADQETQYF. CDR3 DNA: TGTGCCACCTCGGTAGCGGATCAAGAGACCCAGTACTTC.

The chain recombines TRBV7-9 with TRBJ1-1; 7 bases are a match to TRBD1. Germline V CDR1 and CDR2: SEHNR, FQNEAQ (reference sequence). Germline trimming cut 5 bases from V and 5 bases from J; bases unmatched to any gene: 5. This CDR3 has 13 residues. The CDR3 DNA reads TGTGCCAGCAGCCAGACAGGGAGAACTGAAGCTTTCTTT. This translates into CASSQTGRTEAFF.